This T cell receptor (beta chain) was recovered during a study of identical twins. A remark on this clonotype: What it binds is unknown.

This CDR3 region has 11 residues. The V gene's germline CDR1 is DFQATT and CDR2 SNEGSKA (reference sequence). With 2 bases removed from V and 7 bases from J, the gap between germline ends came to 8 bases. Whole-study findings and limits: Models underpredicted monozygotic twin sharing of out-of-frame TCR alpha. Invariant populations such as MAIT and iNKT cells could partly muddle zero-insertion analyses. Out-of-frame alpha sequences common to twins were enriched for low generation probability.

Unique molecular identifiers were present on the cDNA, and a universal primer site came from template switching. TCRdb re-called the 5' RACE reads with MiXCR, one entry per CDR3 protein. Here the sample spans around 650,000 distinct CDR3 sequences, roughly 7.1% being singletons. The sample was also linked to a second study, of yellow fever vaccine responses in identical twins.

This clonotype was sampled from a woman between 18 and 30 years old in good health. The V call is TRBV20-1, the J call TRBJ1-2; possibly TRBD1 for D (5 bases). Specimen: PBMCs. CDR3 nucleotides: TGCAGTGCTAGATGGGGCTTTGGCTACACCTTC. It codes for CSARWGFGYTF.